This passage covers 6 T cell receptor beta chains from one sample sequenced in a study of T-cell memory formation after mild COVID-19. TCRdb re-analysed the 5' RACE reads in MiXCR, keeping a single row per CDR3 protein. The table lists approximately 560,000 distinct CDR3 sequences, 15% to 20% of them singletons, with roughly 7.7% in the top ten. Input material: PBMCs or a T cell subset sorted from them (not recorded which). The receptors originated from an adult woman who had mild COVID-19 (a few samples of this study predate the infection). Cell type and time point are not known.

The chain employs TRBV7-2 and TRBJ1-1, with TRBD1 matching 9 bases. The junction had 6 bases not matched to a gene; V was cut back by 5 bases and J by 5 bases. From germline, CDR1 is SGHTA and CDR2 FQGNSA. The CDR3 is 14 residues long. The CDR3 loop is CASSQGTGFTEAFF. CDR3 in DNA: TGTGCCAGCAGCCAAGGGACAGGGTTTACTGAAGCTTTCTTT.

V is TRBV6-5 and J is TRBJ1-1, with D possibly TRBD1 on 5 matching bases. The germline V and J ends were trimmed by 4 bases and 3 bases, with 9 bases remaining between them. Germline loops: CDR1 MNHEY, CDR2 SVGAGI. This CDR3 is built from 13 residues. CDR3 region: CASSSGSYTEAFF. The CDR3, as DNA: TGTGCCAGCAGTTCAGGGAGTTACACTGAAGCTTTCTTT.

This clonotype occurred a few times. This chain links TRBV20-1 with TRBJ1-2; the D gene is possibly TRBD1 (5 bases). The CDR3 is 15 amino acids. Germline loops: CDR1 DFQATT, CDR2 SNEGSKA (reference sequence). Trimming cost V 7 bases and J 6 bases, with 24 bases left between them. The CDR3, as DNA: TGCAGTGTCAGATCCCCTTCCAGGGACCCCCATGGCTACACCTTC. Protein sequence: CSVRSPSRDPHGYTF.

This clonotype was seen a handful of times. V is TRBV19 and J is TRBJ1-2; TRBD1 agrees at 8 bases. V lost 0 bases and J lost 2; bases outside the gene matches: 14. Germline CDR1 and CDR2: LNHDA and SQIVND (reference sequence). The length of the CDR3 is 19 residues. In DNA, the CDR3 is TGTGCCAGTAGTATAGACCTAACCGGGACAGGAATCCAAAACTATGGCTACACCTTC. Amino acid sequence: CASSIDLTGTGIQNYGYTF.

CDR3 sequence (DNA): TGTGCCGGCGGGGACTCCTACGAGCAGTACTTC. It specifies CAGGDSYEQYF. The genes are TRBV10-3 and TRBJ2-7; the D gene is possibly TRBD2 (6 bases). CDR1 is ENHRY, CDR2 SYGVKD, per germline. The CDR3 is 11 amino acids. Between the trimmed V and J ends, which lost 11 bases and 0 bases, there was a span of 8 bases.

There are a few counts of this clonotype. V and J are TRBV21-1 and TRBJ1-5; TRBD1 is the table's D call and was not checked against the DNA. TRBV21-1 is a documented pseudogene. This CDR3 has 19 residues. This chain's CDR3 is CASSPPSGPGQGSLQPQHF. As DNA, the CDR3 is TGTGCCAGCAGCCCTCCCTCGGGCCCGGGACAGGGGAGTTTACAGCCCCAGCATTTT.